Listed below are T cell receptor beta chains from one sample, sequenced in a study of beta chain features in type 1 diabetes. Assay used: immunoSEQ multiplex PCR; TCRdb lists only in-frame clones, some missing. This sample carries under 400,000 clones, over 10% of them seen once, and the ten largest clones take roughly 0.0097%. Sample: naive CD4+ T cells from blood. All receptors come from a woman between 18 and 29 years old with type 1 diabetes. CDR3s include the opening cysteine and the closing phenylalanine or tryptophan. D genes are given only for firm matches. Expanded clones get a size class; other rows say once, few or many, or leave the size out.

cdr3_aa cdr3_nt j_call clone_size d_call v_call
CASSQVTGWGSHQHF TGCGCCAGCAGCCAAGTAACAGGGTGGGGCAGTCACCAGCATTTT TRBJ1-5 NA NA TRBV4-3
CASTGGSWGETQYF TGTGCCAGCACGGGCGGGAGCTGGGGAGAGACCCAGTACTTC TRBJ2-5 few TRBD2 TRBV6-5
CASGPDRGNIQYF TGTGCTAGTGGTCCCGACAGGGGAAACATTCAGTACTTC TRBJ2-4 NA TRBD1 TRBV12-5
CASSHRDRVLLAGVSTDTQYF TGCGCCAGCAGCCATCGGGACAGGGTTCTTCTAGCGGGAGTCAGCACAGATACGCAGTATTTT TRBJ2-3 NA NA TRBV4-3
CASSDPLGGRGKTQYF TGCGCCAGCAGCGACCCCCTAGGAGGGCGCGGGAAGACCCAGTACTTC TRBJ2-5 NA NA TRBV4-1
CAISVRFGDTQYF TGTGCCATCTCGGTACGGTTTGGAGATACGCAGTATTTT TRBJ2-3 few NA TRBV7-7
CASSNFRGGYEQYF TGTGCCAGCAGTAACTTCAGGGGTGGCTACGAGCAGTACTTC TRBJ2-7 few NA TRBV28
CASSLVRTSGASTDTQYF TGTGCCAGCAGCTTAGTCCGGACTAGCGGGGCTAGCACAGATACGCAGTATTTT TRBJ2-3 NA TRBD2 TRBV7-2
CASSLGMRQPQHF TGTGCCAGCAGCTTAGGGATGCGGCAGCCCCAGCATTTT TRBJ1-5 NA NA TRBV7-2
CASSLVQGVTYEQYF TGTGCCAGCAGCTTAGTCCAGGGGGTCACCTACGAGCAGTACTTC TRBJ2-7 few TRBD1 TRBV13
CATLSTGVGSPLHF TGTGCCACTTTAAGTACAGGGGTAGGATCACCCCTCCACTTT TRBJ1-6 NA TRBD1 TRBV6-5
CASSDSGFPSVEQYF TGTGCCAGCAGCGATAGCGGCTTTCCGTCCGTGGAGCAGTACTTC TRBJ2-7 NA NA TRBV7-2
CASIELAGVEQFF TGTGCCAGCATTGAACTAGCGGGAGTTGAGCAGTTCTTC TRBJ2-1 NA TRBD2 TRBV7-2
CASSLEAPGLAGADTQYF TGTGCCAGCAGCCTAGAGGCTCCGGGACTAGCGGGGGCAGATACGCAGTATTTT TRBJ2-3 few TRBD2 TRBV2
CASLPSSGRQLGEQYF TGTGCCAGCCTTCCATCTAGCGGGAGGCAATTGGGCGAGCAGTACTTC TRBJ2-7 NA TRBD2 TRBV28
CASSPRGSPDTQYF TGTGCCAGCAGCCCCCGCGGGAGTCCAGATACGCAGTATTTT TRBJ2-3 NA TRBD2 TRBV7-3
CASSFGREKLNTQYF TGTGCCAGCAGCTTCGGGCGGGAGAAGTTGAATACGCAGTATTTT TRBJ2-3 NA TRBD2 TRBV7-2
CSVPGHRTLRSGTQYF TGCAGCGTTCCGGGACATAGAACATTGCGATCCGGTACGCAGTATTTT TRBJ2-3 NA NA TRBV29-1
CASSQSRGPLHF TGCGCCAGCAGCCAAAGCAGGGGCCCCCTCCACTTT TRBJ1-6 NA NA TRBV4-3
CASSQDPPGVNTEAFF TGCGCCAGCAGCCAAGACCCCCCAGGGGTAAACACTGAAGCTTTCTTT TRBJ1-1 few NA TRBV4-3
CASSYSNSLNPQYF TGTGCCAGCAGTTACTCGAACAGCCTCAACCCGCAGTATTTT TRBJ2-3 few NA TRBV6-5
CASSLGPETQYF TGTGCCAGCAGCTTGGGGCCAGAGACCCAGTACTTC TRBJ2-5 NA NA TRBV5-4
CAWRRGQPQHF TGTGCCTGGAGACGGGGGCAGCCCCAGCATTTT TRBJ1-5 NA NA TRBV30
CANSYRDVGTDTQYF TGTGCCAACTCCTACAGGGACGTGGGCACAGATACGCAGTATTTT TRBJ2-3 NA NA TRBV7-2
CASKVGGSGDEQYF TGTGCCAGCAAGGTGGGCGGGAGTGGGGACGAGCAGTACTTC TRBJ2-7 few TRBD2 TRBV28
CASSPPGTRETQYF TGTGCCAGCTCACCCCCAGGGACTAGAGAGACCCAGTACTTC TRBJ2-5 few TRBD2 TRBV18
CASSQENSGGTEAFF TGCGCCAGCAGCCAAGAAAACAGTGGAGGCACTGAAGCTTTCTTT TRBJ1-1 few NA TRBV4-3
CASSYFSAGDEQYF TGTGCCAGCAGTTACTTCTCGGCGGGGGACGAGCAGTACTTC TRBJ2-7 few TRBD2 TRBV6-5
CASSAGNTEAFF TGTGCCAGCAGTGCGGGGAACACTGAAGCTTTCTTT TRBJ1-1 few NA TRBV25-1
CASSVGPSREKLFF TGTGCCAGCAGCGTAGGGCCTAGCCGAGAAAAACTGTTTTTT TRBJ1-4 few NA TRBV9
CASSSGQGLGNTEAFF TGTGCCAGCAGTTCGGGACAAGGCCTGGGGAACACTGAAGCTTTCTTT TRBJ1-1 NA NA TRBV27
CASSPEADINQPQHF TGCGCCAGCAGCCCTGAGGCCGATATTAATCAGCCCCAGCATTTT TRBJ1-5 few NA TRBV4-1
CASSPRGSGMHTQYF TGTGCCAGCAGCCCCCGGGGAAGCGGGATGCATACGCAGTATTTT TRBJ2-3 NA TRBD2 TRBV7-9
CASSLGLAISSYNEQFF TGTGCCAGCAGCTTAGGTTTAGCCATTAGCTCCTACAATGAGCAGTTCTTC TRBJ2-1 few NA TRBV7-9
CASSQEMGGGQLNTEAFF TGCGCCAGCAGCCAAGAAATGGGCGGGGGACAATTGAACACTGAAGCTTTCTTT TRBJ1-1 few NA TRBV4-3
CSVGLAAPDTQYF TGCAGCGTCGGACTAGCGGCGCCAGATACGCAGTATTTT TRBJ2-3 few TRBD2 TRBV29-1
CASRNGTSVPLGYF TGTGCCAGCAGGAACGGGACTAGCGTACCCTTGGGGTACTTC TRBJ2-5 NA TRBD2 TRBV2
CASNRANVLTF TGTGCCAGCAACAGGGCCAACGTCCTGACTTTC TRBJ2-6 NA NA TRBV25-1
CASSFSGTGGGYTF TGTGCCAGCAGCTTCTCCGGGACAGGGGGTGGCTACACCTTC TRBJ1-2 few TRBD1 TRBV5-6
CASSFQGYGNTIYF TGTGCCAGCAGCTTTCAGGGTTACGGAAACACCATATATTTT TRBJ1-3 NA NA TRBV13
CASSLALAGGQETQYF TGCGCCAGCAGCTTGGCCTTAGCGGGAGGCCAAGAGACCCAGTACTTC TRBJ2-5 NA TRBD2 TRBV5-1
CASTLTPSSYNEQFF TGTGCCAGCACCTTGACACCGAGCTCCTACAATGAGCAGTTCTTC TRBJ2-1 few NA TRBV7-3
CAWSEGGSNEKLFF TGTGCCTGGAGTGAAGGGGGCTCTAATGAAAAACTGTTTTTT TRBJ1-4 few TRBD1 TRBV30
CASSWSGSTDTQYF TGTGCCAGCAGTTGGAGCGGTAGCACAGATACGCAGTATTTT TRBJ2-3 NA NA TRBV7-8
CASSLSRTGGDTQYF TGTGCCAGCAGCCTAAGCAGAACAGGGGGCGATACGCAGTATTTT TRBJ2-3 few TRBD1 TRBV11-2
CASSRFTDTQYF TGTGCCAGCAGCCGTTTCACAGATACGCAGTATTTT TRBJ2-3 NA NA TRBV7-9
CASWGGTGGSWTEAFF TGTGCCAGCTGGGGGGGGACAGGGGGCTCTTGGACTGAAGCTTTCTTT TRBJ1-1 once TRBD1 TRBV2
CASRQGQNTGELFF TGCGCCAGCAGACAGGGTCAGAACACCGGGGAGCTGTTTTTT TRBJ2-2 NA NA TRBV10-2